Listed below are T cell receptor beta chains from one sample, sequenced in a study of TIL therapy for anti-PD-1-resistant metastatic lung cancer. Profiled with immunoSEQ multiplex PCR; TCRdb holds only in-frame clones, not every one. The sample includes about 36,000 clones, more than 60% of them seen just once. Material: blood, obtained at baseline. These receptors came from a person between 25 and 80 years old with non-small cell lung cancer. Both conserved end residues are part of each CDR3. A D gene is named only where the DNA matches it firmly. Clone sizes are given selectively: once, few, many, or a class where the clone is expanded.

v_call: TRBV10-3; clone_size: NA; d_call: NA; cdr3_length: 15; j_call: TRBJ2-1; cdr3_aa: CAISDPSRSYNEQFF; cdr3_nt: TGTGCCATCAGTGACCCGTCTCGCTCCTACAATGAGCAGTTCTTC
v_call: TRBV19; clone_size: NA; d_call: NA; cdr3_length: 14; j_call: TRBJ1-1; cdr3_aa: CASSPGEGNTEAFF; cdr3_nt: TGTGCCAGTAGCCCAGGGGAGGGGAACACTGAAGCTTTCTTT
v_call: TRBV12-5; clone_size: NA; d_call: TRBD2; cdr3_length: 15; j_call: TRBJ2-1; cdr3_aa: CASGSGLAGDNEQFF; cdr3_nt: TGTGCTAGTGGTTCGGGACTAGCGGGGGACAATGAGCAGTTCTTC
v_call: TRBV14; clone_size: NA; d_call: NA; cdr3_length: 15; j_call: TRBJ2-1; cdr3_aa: CASSQDWEGGNEQFF; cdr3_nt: TGTGCCAGCAGCCAAGACTGGGAAGGGGGGAATGAGCAGTTCTTC
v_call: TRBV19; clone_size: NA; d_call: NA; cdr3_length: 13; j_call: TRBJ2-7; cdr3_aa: CASSMSRQGEQYF; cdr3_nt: TGTGCCAGTAGTATGAGCCGTCAGGGCGAGCAGTACTTC
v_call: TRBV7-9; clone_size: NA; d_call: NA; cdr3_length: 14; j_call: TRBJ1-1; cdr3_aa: CASSLGGTGRGAFF; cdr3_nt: TGTGCCAGCAGCTTAGGCGGCACCGGTAGGGGGGCTTTCTTT
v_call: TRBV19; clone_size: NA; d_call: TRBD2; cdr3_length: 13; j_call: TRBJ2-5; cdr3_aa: CASSILAGETQYF; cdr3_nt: TGTGCCAGTAGTATACTAGCGGGGGAGACCCAGTACTTC
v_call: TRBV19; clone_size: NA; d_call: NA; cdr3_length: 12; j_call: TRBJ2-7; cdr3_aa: CASSPGLDEQYF; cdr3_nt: TGTGCCAGTAGTCCAGGGCTGGACGAGCAGTACTTC
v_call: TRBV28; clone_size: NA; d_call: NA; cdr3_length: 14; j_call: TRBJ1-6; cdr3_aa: CASSLPDNNSPLHF; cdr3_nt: TGTGCCAGCAGTTTACCGGACAATAATTCACCCCTCCACTTT
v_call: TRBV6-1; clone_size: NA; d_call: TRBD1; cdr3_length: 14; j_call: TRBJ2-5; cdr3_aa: CASRGTGFQETQYF; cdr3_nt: TGTGCCAGCAGGGGGACAGGCTTCCAAGAGACCCAGTACTTC
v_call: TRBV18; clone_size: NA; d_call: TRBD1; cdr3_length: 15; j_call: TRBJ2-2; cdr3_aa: CASSLGQGTTGELFF; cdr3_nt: TGTGCCAGCTCTCTCGGACAGGGGACCACCGGGGAGCTGTTTTTT
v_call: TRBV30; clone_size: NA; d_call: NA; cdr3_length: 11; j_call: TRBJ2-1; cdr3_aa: CAWSRESEQFF; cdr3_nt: TGTGCCTGGAGTCGAGAGAGCGAGCAGTTCTTC
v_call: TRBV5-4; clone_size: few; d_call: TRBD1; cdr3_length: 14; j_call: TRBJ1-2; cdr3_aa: CASSLDRQGARYTF; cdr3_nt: TGTGCCAGCAGCTTGGATCGACAGGGGGCCCGCTACACCTTC
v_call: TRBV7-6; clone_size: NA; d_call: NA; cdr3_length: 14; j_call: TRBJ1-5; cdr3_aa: CASSSTTGQQPQHF; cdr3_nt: TGTGCCAGCAGCTCAACAACAGGGCAGCAGCCCCAGCATTTT
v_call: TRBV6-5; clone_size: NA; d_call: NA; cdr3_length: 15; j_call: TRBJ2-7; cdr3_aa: CASSYRAGRSYEQYF; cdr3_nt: TGTGCCAGCAGTTACCGAGCAGGACGCTCCTACGAGCAGTACTTC
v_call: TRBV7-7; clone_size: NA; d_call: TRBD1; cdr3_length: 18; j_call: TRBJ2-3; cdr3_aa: CASSPGQGFSASTDTQYF; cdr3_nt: TGTGCTAGTTCTCCGGGACAGGGATTCTCTGCTAGCACAGATACGCAGTATTTT
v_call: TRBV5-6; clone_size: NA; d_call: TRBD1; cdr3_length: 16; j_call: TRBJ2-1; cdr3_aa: CASSTTGGSSYNEQFF; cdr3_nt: TGTGCCAGCAGCACGACAGGGGGAAGCTCCTACAATGAGCAGTTCTTC
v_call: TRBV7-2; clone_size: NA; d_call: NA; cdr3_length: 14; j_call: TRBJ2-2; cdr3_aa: CASSTGQITGELFF; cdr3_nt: TGTGCCAGCAGCACCGGACAGATCACCGGGGAGCTGTTTTTT
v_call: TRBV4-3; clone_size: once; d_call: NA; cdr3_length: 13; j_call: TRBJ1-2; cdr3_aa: CASSQDNNYGYTF; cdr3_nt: TGCGCCAGCAGCCAGGACAATAACTATGGCTACACCTTC
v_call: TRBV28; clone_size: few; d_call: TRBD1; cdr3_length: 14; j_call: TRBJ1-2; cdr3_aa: CASSVRDRGKGYTF; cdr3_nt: TGTGCCAGCAGTGTCCGGGACAGGGGGAAAGGCTACACCTTC
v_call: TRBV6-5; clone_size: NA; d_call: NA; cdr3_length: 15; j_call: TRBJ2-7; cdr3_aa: CASSYSRTPGYEQYF; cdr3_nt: TGTGCCAGCAGTTACTCCCGGACCCCAGGGTACGAGCAGTACTTC
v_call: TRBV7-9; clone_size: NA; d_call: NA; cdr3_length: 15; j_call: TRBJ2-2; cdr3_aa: CASSLLRANTGELFF; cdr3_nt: TGTGCCAGCAGCTTATTGCGGGCGAACACCGGGGAGCTGTTTTTT
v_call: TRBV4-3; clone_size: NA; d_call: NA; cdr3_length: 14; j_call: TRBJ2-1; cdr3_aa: CASSPERVFHEQFF; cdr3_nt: TGCGCCAGCAGCCCCGAGAGGGTTTTCCATGAGCAGTTCTTC
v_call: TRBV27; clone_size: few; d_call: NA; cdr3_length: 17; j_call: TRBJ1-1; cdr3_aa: CASSRLGGRDYNTEAFF; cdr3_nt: TGTGCCAGCAGTCGTCTCGGGGGGCGGGACTATAACACTGAAGCTTTCTTT
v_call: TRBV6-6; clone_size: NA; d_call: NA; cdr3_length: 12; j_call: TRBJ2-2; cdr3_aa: CASSYSAGELFF; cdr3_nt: TGTGCCAGCAGTTACTCAGCCGGGGAGCTGTTTTTT
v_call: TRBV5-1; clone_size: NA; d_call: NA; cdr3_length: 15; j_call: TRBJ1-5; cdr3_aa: CASSLGGTVGQPQHF; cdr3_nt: TGCGCCAGCAGCTTGGGGGGGACCGTTGGTCAGCCCCAGCATTTT
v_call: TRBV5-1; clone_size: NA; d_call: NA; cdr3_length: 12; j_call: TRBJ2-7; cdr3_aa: CASSQSSYEQYF; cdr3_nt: TGCGCCAGCAGCCAAAGCTCCTACGAGCAGTACTTC
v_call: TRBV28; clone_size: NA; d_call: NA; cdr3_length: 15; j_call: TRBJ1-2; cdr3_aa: CASSFWSGVIYGYTF; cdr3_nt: TGTGCCAGCAGTTTTTGGTCCGGGGTGATCTATGGCTACACCTTC
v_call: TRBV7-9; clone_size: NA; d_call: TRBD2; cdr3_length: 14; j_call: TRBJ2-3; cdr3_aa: CASSPAGGTDTQYF; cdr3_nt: TGTGCCAGCAGCCCTGCGGGAGGCACAGATACGCAGTATTTT
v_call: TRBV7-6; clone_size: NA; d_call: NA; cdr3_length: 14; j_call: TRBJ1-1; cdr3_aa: CASSLALGNPEAFF; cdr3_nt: TGTGCCAGCAGCTTAGCACTGGGAAACCCTGAAGCTTTCTTT
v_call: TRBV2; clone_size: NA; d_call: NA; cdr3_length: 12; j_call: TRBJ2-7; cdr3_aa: CASVGPYYEQYF; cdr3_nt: TGTGCCAGCGTCGGCCCTTACTACGAGCAGTACTTC